Described below is a single TCR beta chain sequence and its context. Its antigen remains unidentified. The CDR3 totals 17 residues. Trimming shortened V by 2 bases and J by 0 bases, and 12 bases separated the two germline ends. In germline, CDR1 is SGHRS, CDR2 YFSETQ. The protocol was immunoSEQ multiplex PCR, while the TCRdb copy is restricted to in-frame clones and leaves out a portion. The repertoire holds under 45,000 clones, with approximately 95% as singletons. The entry originates in a study of graft-versus-host responses after intestinal transplantation. Study-level points and caveats: Early post-transplant HvG declines were associated with peak circulating GvH clone levels.

The sample was PBMCs, taken approximately 100 weeks after intestinal transplantation. The rearrangement joins TRBV5-1 to TRBJ2-6; possibly TRBD1 or TRBD2 for D (5 bases each). The source of this sequence is a human patient who received an intestinal transplant, so some T cells may come from the graft donor. The CDR3 nucleotides are TGCGCCAGCAGCTTCGGTGGGACGGACTCTGGGGCCAACGTCCTGACTTTC. This encodes CASSFGGTDSGANVLTF.